The rows below give T cell receptor beta chains drawn from one sample of a study of siplizumab effects on memory and regulatory T cells. Here immunoSEQ multiplex PCR was the method, and the copy in TCRdb shows in-frame clones only, minus some. The data show roughly 100,000 clones, under 95% seen once. The sample was CD4+ T cells sorted from blood. The receptor set was obtained from a human donor in good health. CDR3s include the opening cysteine and the closing phenylalanine or tryptophan. D genes are given only for firm matches. Clone size appears in some rows only: once, few, many, or a class for an expanded clone.

j_call clone_size v_call cdr3_length d_call cdr3_nt cdr3_aa
TRBJ2-7 - TRBV7-9 13 - TGTGCCAGCAGCTTAGTGGGAGGCGGCGAGCAGTACTTC CASSLVGGGEQYF
TRBJ1-2 few TRBV10-3 13 - TGTGCCATCAGTGAGCGGGAACGTGATGGCTACACCTTC CAISERERDGYTF
TRBJ1-1 once TRBV30 11 - TGTGCCTGGAGTCAATCCACTGAAGCTTTCTTT CAWSQSTEAFF
TRBJ2-5 - TRBV9 15 TRBD2 TGTGCCAGCAGCCTGGGACTAGCGGGGGGAGAGACCCAGTACTTC CASSLGLAGGETQYF
TRBJ2-5 - TRBV20-1 11 - TGCAGTGCTCAAGTGGCGGAGACCCAGTACTTC CSAQVAETQYF
TRBJ2-6 once TRBV18 16 TRBD1 TGTGCCAGCTCAAGAAGACAGGGGACTGGGGCCAACGTCCTGACTTTC CASSRRQGTGANVLTF
TRBJ1-2 - TRBV4-1 15 - TGCGCCAGCAGCTCCCCCGGCGGCAGTAACTATGGCTACACCTTC CASSSPGGSNYGYTF
TRBJ2-2 - TRBV9 16 - TGTGCCAGCACCCCCCTCGGTGGGGGCCGTCACGGGGAGCTGTTTTTT CASTPLGGGRHGELFF
TRBJ2-5 - TRBV30 14 - TGTGCCTGGAGTGTGACTGGGCCAGGGGAGACCCAGTACTTC CAWSVTGPGETQYF
TRBJ2-5 - TRBV5-8 16 - TGTGCCAGCAGCTGGGGGACTCGGCGGAACAAAGAGACCCAGTACTTC CASSWGTRRNKETQYF
TRBJ1-4 once TRBV5-7 17 - TGTGCCAGCAGCTACTCCGGGATGGTTTTCACTAATGAAAAACTGTTTTTT CASSYSGMVFTNEKLFF
TRBJ1-6 - TRBV5-3 17 TRBD1 TGTGCCAGAAGCTTGGCGGGCAGGGGGTGGAAAAATTCACCCCTCCACTTT CARSLAGRGWKNSPLHF
TRBJ1-1 - TRBV9 14 - TGTGCCAGCAGCGTACTTGGAGGGAGGGGGTTAGCTTTCTTT CASSVLGGRGLAFF
TRBJ2-7 - TRBV6-5 13 TRBD1 TGTGCCACCAGGGGTGACAGGGGGAGCGAGCAGTACTTC CATRGDRGSEQYF
TRBJ1-1 once TRBV18 17 TRBD1 TGTGCCAGCTCCGCAGGACAGGGGGCGGCTTCGGGCACTGAAGCTTTCTTT CASSAGQGAASGTEAFF
TRBJ2-2 once TRBV2 12 TRBD2 TGTGCCAGCAGGGGGAGGGACGGGGAGCTGTTTTTT CASRGRDGELFF